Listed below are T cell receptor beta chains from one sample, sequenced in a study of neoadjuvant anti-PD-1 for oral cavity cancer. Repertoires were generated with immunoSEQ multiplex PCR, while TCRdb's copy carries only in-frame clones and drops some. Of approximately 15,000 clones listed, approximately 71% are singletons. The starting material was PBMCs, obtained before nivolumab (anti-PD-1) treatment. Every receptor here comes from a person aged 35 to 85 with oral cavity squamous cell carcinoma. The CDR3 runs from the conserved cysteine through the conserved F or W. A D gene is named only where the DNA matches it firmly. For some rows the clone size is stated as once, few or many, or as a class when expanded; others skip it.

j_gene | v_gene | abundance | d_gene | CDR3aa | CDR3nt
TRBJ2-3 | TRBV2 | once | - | CASSEELWEVTDTQYF | TGTGCCAGCAGTGAAGAGTTGTGGGAGGTCACAGATACGCAGTATTTT
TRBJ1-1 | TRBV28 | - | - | CASSGNGAFF | TGTGCCAGCTCCGGGAATGGGGCTTTCTTT
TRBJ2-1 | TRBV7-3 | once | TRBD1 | CASSSSGGSYNEQFF | TGTGCCAGCAGCTCCTCAGGGGGCTCCTACAATGAGCAGTTCTTC
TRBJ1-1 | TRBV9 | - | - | CASSWDTNTEAFF | TGTGCCAGCAGCTGGGATACAAACACTGAAGCTTTCTTT
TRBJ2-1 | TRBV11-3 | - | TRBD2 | CASSLGSGSWVDNEQFF | TGTGCCAGCAGCTTAGGTAGCGGGAGCTGGGTGGACAATGAGCAGTTCTTC
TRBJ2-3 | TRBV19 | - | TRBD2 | CASSSGVGLAGGDTQYF | TGTGCCAGTAGTTCGGGCGTCGGACTAGCGGGAGGGGATACGCAGTATTTT
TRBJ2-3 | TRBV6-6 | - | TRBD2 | CASSGRGEPDTQYF | TGTGCCAGCAGTGGGCGGGGGGAGCCAGATACGCAGTATTTT
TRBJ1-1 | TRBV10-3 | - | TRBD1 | CAISERPGQGAMEAFF | TGTGCCATCAGTGAGAGACCGGGACAGGGGGCCATGGAAGCTTTCTTT
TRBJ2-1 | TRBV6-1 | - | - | CASSESVGGGQFF | TGTGCCAGCAGTGAATCTGTGGGGGGCGGGCAGTTCTTC
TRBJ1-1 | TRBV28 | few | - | CASSLPRMNTEAFF | TGTGCCAGCAGTCTCCCCAGAATGAACACTGAAGCTTTCTTT
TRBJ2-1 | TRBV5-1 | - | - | CASSLDLSPYNEQFF | TGCGCCAGCAGCCTGGACTTAAGCCCCTACAATGAGCAGTTCTTC
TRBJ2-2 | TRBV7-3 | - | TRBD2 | CASRPGTSGTGELFF | TGTGCCAGCAGGCCCGGGACTAGCGGCACCGGGGAGCTGTTTTTT
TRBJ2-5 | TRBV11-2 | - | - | CASSRETQYF | TGTGCCAGCAGCCGAGAGACCCAGTACTTC
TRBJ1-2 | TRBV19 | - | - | CASSTGGGVLGYTF | TGTGCCAGTAGTACCGGCGGGGGGGTACTTGGCTACACCTTC
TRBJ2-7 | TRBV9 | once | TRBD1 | CASSSRDRWNEQYF | TGTGCCAGCAGCTCAAGGGACAGGTGGAACGAGCAGTACTTC
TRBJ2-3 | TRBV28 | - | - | CASSRRATQYF | TGTGCCAGCAGTAGGAGAGCCACGCAGTATTTT
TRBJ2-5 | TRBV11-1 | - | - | CASSSLGTRDDGWETQYF | TGTGCCAGCAGCTCGTTGGGTACTCGGGACGATGGGTGGGAGACCCAGTACTTC
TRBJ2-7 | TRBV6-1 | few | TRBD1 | CASSEGQGLPYEQYF | TGTGCCAGCAGCGAGGGACAGGGTCTGCCCTACGAGCAGTACTTC
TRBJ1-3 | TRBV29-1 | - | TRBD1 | CSVEDTTGTGNTIYF | TGCAGCGTTGAAGATACGACAGGGACGGGAAACACCATATATTTT
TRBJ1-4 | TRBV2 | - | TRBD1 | CASSEGDRFSTNEKLFF | TGTGCCAGCAGTGAAGGGGACAGATTCTCAACTAATGAAAAACTGTTTTTT
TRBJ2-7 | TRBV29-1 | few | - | CSYAGSSYEQYF | TGCAGCTATGCAGGTTCCTCCTACGAGCAGTACTTC
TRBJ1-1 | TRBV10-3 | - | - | CAISEGLINTEAFF | TGTGCCATCAGCGAAGGACTTATAAACACTGAAGCTTTCTTT
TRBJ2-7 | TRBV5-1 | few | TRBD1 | CASSLAGGALRAEQYF | TGCGCCAGCAGCTTGGCAGGGGGCGCATTAAGGGCCGAGCAGTACTTC
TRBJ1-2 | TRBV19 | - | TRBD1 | CASSIDPGQGNYGYTF | TGTGCCAGTAGTATAGATCCGGGACAGGGAAACTATGGCTACACCTTC
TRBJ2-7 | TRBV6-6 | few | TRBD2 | CASSLGGGEQYF | TGTGCCAGCAGTCTCGGGGGGGGTGAGCAGTACTTC
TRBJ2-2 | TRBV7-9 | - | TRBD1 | CASSQTDRPNTGELFF | TGTGCCAGCAGCCAAACGGACAGGCCGAACACCGGGGAGCTGTTTTTT
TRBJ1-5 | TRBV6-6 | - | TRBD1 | CASSSRDRIGPQHF | TGTGCCAGCAGTTCCCGGGACAGGATTGGGCCCCAGCATTTT
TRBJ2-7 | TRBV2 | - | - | CASRLRDFFTEQYF | TGTGCCAGCAGGCTCCGGGACTTCTTTACCGAGCAGTACTTC
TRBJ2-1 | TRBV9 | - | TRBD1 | CASSAGDRDYYNEQFF | TGTGCCAGCAGCGCAGGGGACAGGGACTACTACAATGAGCAGTTCTTC
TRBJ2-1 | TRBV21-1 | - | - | CASSKPLREGQEQFF | TGTGCCAGCAGCAAACCCCTACGGGAGGGTCAAGAGCAGTTCTTC
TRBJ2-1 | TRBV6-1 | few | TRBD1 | CASSQASGQGDNEQFF | TGTGCCAGCAGTCAAGCGTCGGGACAGGGTGACAATGAGCAGTTCTTC
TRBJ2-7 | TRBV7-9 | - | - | CASSLNMVSYEQYF | TGTGCCAGCAGCTTAAACATGGTCTCCTACGAGCAGTACTTC
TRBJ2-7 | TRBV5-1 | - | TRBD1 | CASSSVQGTGGYEQYF | TGCGCCAGCAGCTCCGTCCAAGGGACAGGGGGCTACGAGCAGTACTTC
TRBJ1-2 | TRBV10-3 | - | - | CAINPDGVFYGYTF | TGTGCCATCAACCCAGACGGGGTTTTCTATGGCTACACCTTC
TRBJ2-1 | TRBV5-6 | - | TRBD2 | CASSLGAGVGYEQFF | TGTGCCAGCAGCTTGGGAGCGGGAGTTGGCTATGAGCAGTTCTTC
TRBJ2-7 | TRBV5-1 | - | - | CASSPSPYEQYF | TGCGCCAGCAGTCCCAGTCCCTACGAGCAGTACTTC
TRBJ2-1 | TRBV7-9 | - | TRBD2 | CASSPGLAVYNEQFF | TGTGCCAGCAGCCCGGGACTAGCGGTATACAATGAGCAGTTCTTC
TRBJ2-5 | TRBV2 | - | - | CASSYAEETQYF | TGTGCCAGCAGTTACGCGGAAGAGACCCAGTACTTC
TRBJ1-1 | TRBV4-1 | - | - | CASSALLNTEAFF | TGCGCCAGCAGCGCCTTATTGAACACTGAAGCTTTCTTT
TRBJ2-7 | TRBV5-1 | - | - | CASSPRGRDSSYEQYF | TGCGCCAGCAGCCCCCGAGGGAGGGACAGCTCCTACGAGCAGTACTTC
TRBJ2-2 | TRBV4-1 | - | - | CASSTKGVVVTGELFF | TGCGCCAGCAGCACAAAGGGGGTTGTCGTCACCGGGGAGCTGTTTTTT
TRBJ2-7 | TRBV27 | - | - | CASSLQVLTEQYF | TGTGCCAGCAGTTTACAGGTTTTGACCGAGCAGTACTTC